Following are 10 T cell receptor beta chains from one sample sequenced in a study of T cells in Graves' hyperthyroidism and ophthalmopathy. Amplified TCR beta CDR3 regions came from RNA transcripts. Carried out on the TCR CDR3, a first-round RT-PCR used the HTBI primer set. TCRdb reanalysed the multiplex PCR reads using MiXCR and keeps one entry per CDR3 protein. The table includes around 340,000 distinct CDR3 sequences, 21% detected once. The sequencing input was blood. The source is a woman aged 45-65 years with Graves' hyperthyroidism.

This chain uses TRBV6-1 with TRBJ2-1; TRBD2 agrees at 14 bases. This CDR3 region has 15 residues. Trimming cost V 7 bases and J 5 bases; bases outside gene matches: 4. The germline V gene has CDR1 MNHNS and CDR2 SASEGT. The CDR3 protein is CASIKGLAGDNEQFF. DNA for the CDR3: TGTGCCAGCATCAAGGGACTAGCGGGGGACAATGAGCAGTTCTTC.

The gene calls are TRBV10-2 and TRBJ2-7; 7 bases agree with TRBD1. V was clipped by 6 bases and J by 2 bases; unmatched bases: 4. Germline V lookup: CDR1 WSHSY, CDR2 SAAADI. The length of the CDR3 is 13 residues. The CDR3 DNA sequence: TGCGCCAGCAGCGGGACAGACCCCTACGAGCAGTACTTC. It translates to CASSGTDPYEQYF.

This clonotype was counted at least ten times. This chain joins TRBV4-1 and TRBJ1-1; D not certain. Trimming cost V 0 bases and J 1 base, with 12 bases left between them. Germline values: CDR1 MGHRA, CDR2 YSYEKL. The CDR3 spans 16 residues. The CDR3 nucleotides read TGCGCCAGCAGCCAAGATCCGAATCTTCCGAACACTGAAGCTTTCTTT. The encoded protein is CASSQDPNLPNTEAFF.

This clonotype was seen many times. The rearrangement joins TRBV28 to TRBJ2-7; 8 positions match TRBD1. CDR1 MDHEN and CDR2 SYDVKM come from the germline V gene. This CDR3 spans 16 amino acids. V was pared by 6 bases and J by 0 bases, with 10 bases of the junction left unmatched. The CDR3 sequence: CASSLMGQENSYEQYF. The DNA for the CDR3 is TGTGCCAGCAGCCTTATGGGACAGGAAAACTCCTACGAGCAGTACTTC.

In this sample, this clonotype turned up many times. V is TRBV11-2 and J is TRBJ1-2, with 10 bases matching TRBD1. The CDR3 consists of 15 residues. Germline V CDR1 and CDR2: SGHAT, FQNNGV. Trimming at V came to 7 bases and at J to 3 bases, leaving 8 bases not matched to a gene. The chain's CDR3 is CASTQGTGEYYGYTF. The CDR3, as DNA: TGTGCCAGCACCCAAGGGACAGGGGAATACTATGGCTACACCTTC.

This clonotype has a count of ten or more. This rearrangement joins TRBV6-2 or TRBV6-3 to TRBJ2-5; 13 positions match TRBD2. After removal of 2 bases from V and 2 bases from J, the junction contained 5 bases not matched to a gene. The CDR3 extends over 17 amino acids. Germline V gene sequence: CDR1 MNHEY, CDR2 SVGEGT. CDR3 nucleotides: TGTGCCAGCAGTTACATCCCGGGACTAGCGGGACAAGAGACCCAGTACTTC. This encodes CASSYIPGLAGQETQYF.

V and J are TRBV11-3 and TRBJ1-1; D remains ambiguous. Trimming cost V 5 bases and J 1 base, with 11 bases left between them. Germline V gene lookup returns CDR1 SGHNT and CDR2 YENEEA. The CDR3 consists of 14 residues. Here the CDR3 reads CASSTRATNTEAFF. CDR3 sequence (DNA): TGTGCCAGCAGCACCCGGGCAACGAACACTGAAGCTTTCTTT.

This clonotype was counted only a few times. The J gene is TRBJ1-5, the V gene TRBV28; no firm D call. CDR3 size: 12 residues. CDR1 is MDHEN and CDR2 is SYDVKM in the germline V gene. V was shortened by 5 bases and J by 4 bases, with 6 bases between the two germline ends. CDR3 region: CASSKNNQPQHF. The DNA for the CDR3 is TGTGCCAGCAGTAAGAATAATCAGCCCCAGCATTTT.

This clonotype was counted a few times. CDR3 amino acids: CASSSTGRTEAFF. CDR3 nucleotide sequence: TGTGCCAGCAGCTCTACAGGGAGGACTGAAGCTTTCTTT. This sequence joins TRBV5-4 and TRBJ1-1; a weak D match, TRBD1 (6 bases). V lost 3 bases and J lost 5, with 11 bases in between. CDR3 length: 13 amino acids. Looked up from germline, CDR1 is SGHNT and CDR2 is YYREEE (reference sequence). Complete variable domain (other parts from reference TRBV5-4 and TRBJ1-1): ETGVTQSPTHLIKTRGQQVTLRCSSQSGHNTVSWYQQALGQGPQFIFQYYREEENGRGNFPPRFSGLQFPNYSSELNVNALELDDSALYLCASSSTGRTEAFFGQGTRLTVV.

This chain connects TRBV20-1 to TRBJ1-2, with 7 bases identical to TRBD1. V gave up 4 bases and J gave up 0 bases; unmatched junction bases: 11. The CDR3 extends over 16 amino acids. Per germline, CDR1 DFQATT and CDR2 SNEGSKA (reference sequence). CDR3 coding DNA: TGCAGTGCTATCGCGACAGGGTCTAGAGCTAACTATGGCTACACCTTC. Translating gives CSAIATGSRANYGYTF.